This TCR beta chain was sequenced in a study of blood T cell repertoires in COVID-19. The overall study: COVID-19 samples collected from the United States, Italy and Spain covered acute and convalescent phases. From T cells, B-cell-depleted T cells, or PBMCs came the material, which was cDNA or gDNA.

In the authors' methods: The authors estimated nucleated cell counts from reference gene primer amplification. Measured with immunoSEQ multiplex PCR; TCRdb has only the in-frame clones, and not every one. That table furnishes V, J and clone size, whereas the DNA furnished D and trimming. The sample lists around 150,000 clones, roughly 87% occurring once. This CDR3 spans 13 amino acids. Trimming cost V 4 bases and J 8 bases; bases outside gene matches: 2. The germline V gene has CDR1 SEHNR and CDR2 FQNEAQ (reference sequence). The TCR was taken from a woman aged 55-70 years who had recovered from COVID-19. The rearrangement links TRBV7-9 to TRBJ1-6; 7 bases match TRBD1. The sequenced sample consisted of peripheral blood. CDR3 region: CASSSTGDSPLHF. DNA of the CDR3: TGTGCCAGCAGCTCTACAGGGGATTCACCCCTCCACTTT.